Listed here are 24 T cell receptor beta chains from one sample, sequenced in a study of spatial heterogeneity in lung cancer (dated by TCRdb to between 2019 and 2020). Libraries were built with 5' RACE. The run used a NextSeq 500. The public reads were reanalyzed by TCRdb: fastp trimming at Q25, MiXCR alignment, in-frame beta chains only. Each record represents a unique CDR3 protein, reported with the most common genes and DNA among its rows. The sample records about 52,000 distinct CDR3 sequences, roughly 7% of which are singletons. In total, the top ten clones hold approximately 40% of the sample. In the paper's terms, the time point label means: blood at routine non-recurrence follow-up after resection. For TCR sequencing, whole RNA was extracted from tumor and nontumor lung tissue, or from cryopreserved PBMC samples, and no cell sorting was done. The sequencing used PBMCs, collected at follow-up. All receptors derive from a female donor with early-stage non-small cell lung cancer.

In its sample, this clonotype was seen many times. The chain couples TRBV7-8 to TRBJ1-1; 7 bases agree with TRBD1. Germline CDR1 and CDR2: SGHVS and FQNEAQ. Unmatched junction bases numbered 13, after V lost 5 bases and J lost 7 bases. The CDR3 is made up of 15 amino acids. The CDR3 region is CASSRNRQGNGEAFF. The CDR3 bases are TGTGCCAGCAGCCGCAACCGACAGGGTAACGGTGAAGCTTTCTTT.

The chain is built from TRBV24-1 and TRBJ1-2, with 7 bases aligning to TRBD1. The CDR3 sequence is 14 residues long. Trimming at V came to 0 bases and at J to 5 bases, leaving 2 bases not matched to a gene. Germline V lookup: CDR1 KGHDR, CDR2 SFDVKD. This CDR3 is CATSDLRRGYGYTF. The CDR3, as DNA: TGTGCCACCAGTGATTTGCGCAGGGGGTATGGCTACACCTTC.

Of note for this clonotype: It is likely a read error, because the conserved phenylalanine at the end of the CDR3 is missing. The rearrangement joins TRBV7-2 to TRBJ1-4; possible D gene TRBD1, 5 bases. V shed 1 base and J shed 11 bases, with 11 bases lying between them. This CDR3 has 13 residues. Per germline, CDR1 SGHTA and CDR2 FQGNSA. The CDR3 reads CASSLDGGFKLFL. For the CDR3, the DNA is TGTGCCAGCAGCTTAGACGGGGGTTTTAAACTGTTTCTT.

In its sample, this clonotype was seen many times. The chain carries TRBV6-5 and TRBJ1-1; the D is unclear. The CDR3 runs to 13 residues. Germline CDR1 is MNHEY and CDR2 is SVGAGI. V dropped 2 bases and J dropped 0 bases, with 4 bases sitting between them. Written as DNA, the CDR3 is TGTGCCAGCAGTTACATGGTGAACACTGAAGCTTTCTTT. Its protein product is CASSYMVNTEAFF.

The table lists this clonotype with a few counts. V and J are TRBV3-1 and TRBJ2-5; D is possibly TRBD1 or TRBD2 (6 bases each). The CDR3 spans 14 residues. V lost 6 bases to trimming and J lost 4 bases, with 15 bases between them. The germline CDR1 and CDR2 sequences are LGHDT and YNNKEL (reference sequence). The CDR3: CASSLREGGETQYF. CDR3 in DNA: TGTGCCAGCAGTCTTAGAGAGGGGGGAGAGACCCAGTACTTC.

This chain uses TRBV3-1 with TRBJ2-7, with 9 positions matching TRBD2. Germline V CDR1 and CDR2: LGHDT, YNNKEL (reference sequence). This CDR3 spans 14 amino acids. V shed 8 bases, J shed 4 bases, and the junction held 9 bases outside the gene matches. The CDR3 spells CASAGSGGIYEQYF. CDR3 nucleotides: TGTGCCAGCGCGGGGAGCGGGGGGATTTACGAGCAGTACTTC.

This clonotype was seen more than once but under ten times. This CDR3 is CATTAQQIAKNIQYF. The CDR3 coding sequence is TGTGCCACCACCGCACAGCAGATAGCCAAAAACATTCAGTACTTC. This chain uses TRBV6-1 with TRBJ2-4; D unclear. This CDR3 has 15 residues. The germline gives CDR1 MNHNS, CDR2 SASEGT. Deletions cut 10 bases from V and 0 bases from J, with 16 bases between.

This clonotype was picked up a small number of times. V usage is TRBV5-1 and J usage is TRBJ2-1, with 8 bases aligning to TRBD1. Germline lookup yields CDR1 SGHRS and CDR2 YFSETQ. V shed 5 bases and J 4 bases; nucleotides not matched to a gene: 8. This CDR3 contains 15 residues. Here the CDR3 DNA reads TGCGCCAGCAGTTCCTTAGGACAGGGTTACAATGAGCAGTTCTTC. Its translation is CASSSLGQGYNEQFF.

This clonotype has more than one count but fewer than ten. This sequence joins TRBV10-1 and TRBJ2-3, with unresolved D. CDR1 is WNHNN, CDR2 SYGVQD, per germline (reference sequence). This CDR3 has 13 amino acids. Trimming pared 5 bases from V and 2 bases from J, leaving 8 bases between. In DNA, the CDR3 is TGCGCCAGCAGTCGGCTGATCACAGATACGCAGTATTTT. This gives the protein CASSRLITDTQYF.

This clonotype was found many times. The rearrangement uses TRBV5-6 and TRBJ1-3; D possibly corresponds to TRBD1 (5 bases). Germline V gives CDR1 SGHDT, CDR2 YYEEEE. The V and J ends lost 7 bases and 0 bases respectively, with 14 bases between them. This CDR3 has 15 residues. For the CDR3, the DNA is TGTGCCAGCGAAAAAGGGACCCTCTCTGGAAACACCATATATTTT. Its protein is CASEKGTLSGNTIYF.

At least ten counts were recorded for this clonotype. V and J are TRBV7-6 and TRBJ1-2, with D tentatively TRBD1 (6 bases). V was shortened by 4 bases and J by 1 base, with 7 bases between the two germline ends. The CDR3 consists of 13 residues. The germline gives CDR1 SGHVS, CDR2 FNYEAQ. Written as DNA, the CDR3 is TGTGCCAGCAGCTACAGGGTTAACTATGGCTACACCTTC. Translating gives CASSYRVNYGYTF.

This clonotype was observed many times. The chain links TRBV5-1 to TRBJ2-1, with 14 bases lining up with TRBD2. CDR1 and CDR2 (germline): SGHRS, YFSETQ. V lost 4 bases to trimming and J lost 9 bases; unmatched junction nucleotides: 6. CDR3 size: 15 residues. CDR3 sequence: CASSLGTSGGTEQFF. CDR3 in DNA: TGCGCCAGCAGCCTCGGGACTAGCGGGGGCACTGAGCAGTTCTTC.

Concerning this clonotype itself: Sequence at one end of the junction differs from germline and may be a read error. The rearrangement uses TRBV12-3 or TRBV12-4 and TRBJ2-7; TRBD2 might be the D (5 bases). The CDR3 extends over 13 amino acids. CDR3 residues: CASSLSSSHEQYF. Here the CDR3 DNA reads TGTGCCAGCAGTTTGTCTAGCTCCCACGAGCAGTACTTC.

This clonotype was seen repeatedly, ten times or more. This chain links TRBV7-2 with TRBJ1-5; a weak D match, TRBD1 (6 bases). This CDR3 has 19 amino acids. V lost 5 bases and J lost 9, with 32 bases in between. The germline CDR1 and CDR2 sequences are SGHTA and FQGNSA. The CDR3 nucleotides are TGTGCCAGCAGCGGTAGGGGTTTTACAGGGACTCACGCCTCCCGGCCCCAGCATTTT. As protein: CASSGRGFTGTHASRPQHF.

The chain joins TRBV6-5 to TRBJ1-2, with 7 bases matching TRBD1. This CDR3 is 15 amino acids long. Losses at the gene ends were 5 bases for V and 5 bases for J; bases not matched to a gene: 11. The germline V gene encodes CDR1 MNHEY and CDR2 SVGAGI. The CDR3 coding sequence is TGTGCCAGCAGTCCCTCAGGGGGTAACCCGTATGGCTACACCTTC. This encodes CASSPSGGNPYGYTF.

This clonotype was recorded at least ten times. The rearrangement joins TRBV7-9 to TRBJ2-7; D is perhaps TRBD1 (5 bases). V was clipped by 11 bases and J by 4 bases, with 12 bases between them. The CDR3 sequence is 11 residues long. Germline CDR1 is SEHNR and CDR2 is FQNEAQ (reference sequence). CDR3 in DNA: TGTGCCGGACAACCCCTTTACGAGCAGTACTTC. Protein sequence: CAGQPLYEQYF. Filled out from reference TRBV7-9 and TRBJ2-7, the complete variable domain reads DTGVSQNPRHKITKRGQNVTFRCDPISEHNRLYWYRQTLGQGPEFLTYFQNEAQLEKSRLLSDRFSAERPKGSFSTLEIQRTEQGDSAMYLCAGQPLYEQYFGPGTRLTVT.

CDR3 in DNA: TGTGCCAGCAGTTCACAAGATTCACCCCTCCACTTT. It specifies CASSSQDSPLHF. V usage is TRBV28 and J usage is TRBJ1-6; D gene unclear. Trimming removed 4 bases at V and 8 bases at J, with 6 bases between. CDR3 length equals 12 residues. Germline V gene sequence: CDR1 MDHEN, CDR2 SYDVKM.

This clonotype was seen only a few times. V is TRBV3-1 and J is TRBJ1-6; D remains ambiguous. This CDR3 comprises 13 residues. V lost 3 bases, J lost 8 bases, and 8 bases lay in between. Germline loops: CDR1 LGHDT, CDR2 YNNKEL (reference sequence). The CDR3 loop is CASSHAVYSPLHF. As DNA, the CDR3 is TGTGCCAGCAGCCATGCAGTCTATTCACCCCTCCACTTT.

The gene calls are TRBV3-1 and TRBJ1-1; 7 bases fit TRBD1. The junction had 4 bases not matched to a gene; V was cut back by 1 base and J by 8 bases. CDR3 length: 13 amino acids. Germline-derived CDR1 and CDR2 are LGHDT and YNNKEL (reference sequence). The chain's CDR3 is CASSQVDRSEAFF. In DNA, the CDR3 is TGTGCCAGCAGCCAAGTGGACAGGTCCGAAGCTTTCTTT.

Ten or more counts support this clonotype. The chain employs TRBV9 and TRBJ2-5, with 7 bases aligning to TRBD2. The germline CDR1 and CDR2 sequences are SGDLS and YYNGEE. The junction had 9 bases not matched to a gene; V was cut back by 2 bases and J by 5 bases. The CDR3 consists of 15 residues. CDR3 amino acids: CASSVGGVPPETQYF. The CDR3 DNA follows: TGTGCCAGCAGCGTGGGGGGGGTCCCTCCTGAGACCCAGTACTTC.

This clonotype was counted many times. The rearrangement uses TRBV5-1 and TRBJ2-3; D gene ambiguous. Trimming stripped 3 bases from V and 1 base from J, with 6 bases between. This CDR3 region has 13 residues. CDR1 is SGHRS and CDR2 is YFSETQ in the germline V gene. The CDR3 region is CASSYRGTDTQYF. The CDR3 nucleotides read TGCGCCAGCAGCTATCGCGGCACAGATACGCAGTATTTT.

The table lists this clonotype with many counts. CDR3 bases: TGCAGTGCTAGAGATCCCCGCCGCTCCTACGAGCAGTACTTC. Translating gives CSARDPRRSYEQYF. The V and J genes are TRBV20-1 and TRBJ2-7; D is unclear. The CDR3 has 14 amino acids. Trimming took 0 bases from V and 0 from J, leaving 9 bases between them. The germline V gene has CDR1 DFQATT and CDR2 SNEGSKA (reference sequence).

The CDR3 sequence: CSVEALAGGNQETQYF. The CDR3 nucleotides read TGCAGCGTTGAAGCACTAGCGGGGGGAAACCAAGAGACCCAGTACTTC. This rearrangement joins TRBV29-1 to TRBJ2-5; 12 positions match TRBD2. The CDR3 has 16 amino acids. Per the germline V gene, CDR1 is SQVTM and CDR2 is ANQGSEA. V gave up 1 base and J gave up 0 bases; unmatched junction bases: 3.

Ten or more counts support this clonotype. The chain uses TRBV5-5 and TRBJ2-7; D may be TRBD1 or TRBD2 (6 bases each). The germline gives CDR1 SGHKS, CDR2 YYEKEE (reference sequence). V lost 1 base and J lost 5, with 10 bases in between. CDR3 length equals 13 residues. This CDR3 is CASSLWGAHEQYF. CDR3 DNA: TGTGCCAGCAGCTTGTGGGGGGCCCACGAGCAGTACTTC.